This T cell receptor beta chain stems from a study of molecular identifiers for immune sequencing clone quantification (dated by TCRdb to between 2017 and 2018). Turning to the overall study: For a replicate experiment, RNA from around 20,000 or 100,000 naive CD8 T cells was divided into five aliquots, of which four were sequenced. CD8 T cells were used in a methods study to benchmark molecular-identifier clustering-based TCR repertoire sequencing (MIDCIRS) and TCR RNA copy counting.

Naive CD8 T cells were FACS-sorted as CD8+CD4-CCR7+CD45RA+ on a BD FACSAria II into RLT Plus buffer. To compare sensitivity, a portion of the naive CD8 T cell RNA was divided evenly between MIDCIRS and a Smart-seq2-style 5'RACE protocol. Enrichment of CD8 T cells was performed with RosetteSep CD8+ T Cell Enrichment Cocktail and Ficoll-Paque, after which ACK red cell lysis was carried out. Results the study describes overall, beyond this receptor: Highly expanded clone sizes could be underestimated because identical TCR molecules may share a barcode. In CMV-specific effector cells, over 99% of molecules were held by clones above 20 RNA copies, whereas under 1% of molecules were held by such clones in naive cells. When barcode sub-clustering was left out, chimeric consensus sequences inflated TCR diversity, with chimeras reaching as high as 47%. A single cell's worth of spiked-in Jurkat TCR RNA was reported detectable even among one million naive CD8 T cells. Modeling estimated about 3.3 recovered TCR RNA copies per cell, compared with about ten by digital PCR, which implies about 30% capture efficiency.

This clonotype is classified as medium-sized (0.01 to 0.1%). The antigen it recognizes is unknown. No quality values exist for individual bases; no much larger clone is one base distant. The library was obtained by PCR. The instrument given in TCRdb is Illumina MiSeq. The Qiagen AllPrep DNA/RNA kit was used to purify total RNA. Before analysis, reads from multiple sequencing runs of one library were combined. On the authors' methods: Reads were retained only if their TCR constant sequence matched exactly, and those retained reads were trimmed to 150 nt and grouped according to their 12-nt molecular barcodes. Reads in each barcode group were sub-clustered using a 15% Levenshtein threshold, and a quality-weighted consensus sequence was built for each RNA molecule. Non-functional sequences were removed, as were lower-count sequences one edit away from another. On the basis of fitting two negative binomial distributions, barcode sub-clusters with fewer than 20% of the maximum read count were discarded. TCRdb applied fastp at Q25 and MiXCR to the public reads, then kept only in-frame beta chains. CDR3 protein duplicates are merged, each entry listing the most common genes and DNA. The V and J calls and clone size are TCRdb's, not the authors'. In all, the sample holds 15,000 to 20,000 distinct CDR3 sequences, and about a fifth of those were seen once. Approximately 6.4% of the sample lies in the top ten.

The receptor was isolated from a human donor in good health. Some libraries in this study had Jurkat cell RNA spiked in. Sequencing was done on a sample of naive CD8+ T cells from blood, with Jurkat cell RNA spiked in. The sample's cell subset or site label is to be understood as: FACS-sorted CD8+CD4-CCR7+CD45RA+ naive T cells.

The CDR3 sequence is CASSFWNTEAFF. In nucleotide form, the sequence is TGTGCCAGCAGTTTCTGGAACACTGAAGCTTTCTTT. This chain joins TRBV27 to TRBJ1-1, with the D gene not confidently named. Counted from cysteine to phenylalanine, this CDR3 has 12 amino acids. Just the 36-base CDR3 DNA is kept, in frame starting at base 1. CDR1 and CDR2 (MNHEY, SMNVEV) derive from the germline V gene (reference sequence). The junction shows trimming of 3 bases on V and 1 base on J, plus 3 bases between the germline ends.